This T cell receptor beta chain was found in a study of early stage breast cancer tumors. Note on this clone: Its antigen is currently unknown.

Clones were sequenced by immunoSEQ multiplex PCR, and TCRdb holds only the in-frame ones, with some missing. The table shows under 75,000 clones, with approximately 80% occurring only once. Study-wide points: Enriched TCRB sequences shared across patients were mostly commonly generated sequences.

The sample comprised blood. The clonotype originates from a person between 30 and 45 years old with breast cancer.

CDR3 in amino acids: CASSLGLTVGRNQPQHF. CDR3 DNA: TGTGCCAGCAGCTTAGGCCTAACCGTGGGTCGCAATCAGCCCCAGCATTTT. This rearrangement joins TRBV7-7 to TRBJ1-5; D unclear. Germline V gene sequence: CDR1 SSHAT, CDR2 FNYEAQ (reference sequence). The CDR3 extends over 17 amino acids. Trimming took 1 base from V and 2 from J, leaving 15 bases between them.